This T cell receptor beta chain was obtained from a study of CD8 T cells in Susac syndrome. About this clonotype: What it binds is not known.

V shed 5 bases and J 6 bases; nucleotides not matched to a gene: 12. The length of the CDR3 is 17 residues. Germline CDR1 is SGDLS and CDR2 is YYNGEE. Multiple sclerosis controls were treatment-naive patients with stable or active relapsing-remitting disease. Negative isolation yielded the CD8+ and CD4+ T cells, while FACS enriched the TEMRA cells. Random hexamers were used to reverse transcribe an amount of roughly 0.5 to 1 ug RNA. An immunoSEQ multiplex PCR amplified TCR beta CDR3 over 54 Vbeta and 13 Jbeta. TCRdb reanalysed the immunoSEQ multiplex PCR reads using MiXCR and keeps one entry per CDR3 protein. The sample has some 300,000 distinct CDR3 sequences, over 75% seen once. Study-level points and caveats: As the study acknowledged, the number of individuals who were part of its TCR sequencing and HLA analysis was relatively small.

The source is a human donor with multiple sclerosis. The sample was CD8+ T cells from PBMCs. The rearrangement uses TRBV9 and TRBJ2-1; 12 bases align to TRBD2. CDR3: CASSYTRLAGDPNEQFF. The CDR3 nucleotides are TGTGCCAGCAGTTATACCCGACTAGCGGGGGATCCCAATGAGCAGTTCTTC.